The 30 T cell receptor beta chains in this list originate from one sample, sequenced in a study of response to subunit inactivated influenza vaccine. Each CDR3 protein gets one entry after TCRdb re-called the RT-PCR reads with MiXCR. The table includes hundreds of thousands of distinct CDR3 sequences, over 9% detected once. The same data also contributed to another study, on T cells expressing NK-cell markers. That source adds: For TCR beta, cDNA was produced by 5'RACE template switching with UMIs.

The sequencing here drew on PBMCs from blood, taken on the day of vaccination. The receptors here all came from a man aged 50-60 years who received an inactivated influenza vaccine.

Points on this clonotype: This may stem from a read error, because a much larger clone lies one nucleotide away. The rearrangement links TRBV12-3 or TRBV12-4 to TRBJ2-1, with D unclear. CDR3 length: 14 residues. The CDR3 DNA follows: TGTGCCATCAGTTTAGCTACAACTTACAATGAGCAGTTCTTC. Its translation is CAISLATTYNEQFF.

This rearrangement joins TRBV5-4 to TRBJ2-7, with unresolved D. The ends were cut back, 4 bases at V and 5 bases at J, with 13 bases in the middle. Looked up from germline, CDR1 is SGHNT and CDR2 is YYREEE (reference sequence). This CDR3 has 13 amino acids. CDR3 nucleotide sequence: TGTGCCAGCAGCCCTCGGGTTGGTGACGAGCAGTACTTC. This sequence encodes CASSPRVGDEQYF.

This clonotype was seen more than once but under ten times. The chain joins TRBV6-1 to TRBJ1-2, with no clear D. CDR1 is MNHNS, CDR2 SASEGT, per germline. Between the trimmed V and J ends, which lost 2 bases and 2 bases, there was a span of 6 bases. The CDR3 contains 13 residues. This chain's CDR3 is CASSESANYGYTF. The CDR3 bases are TGTGCCAGCAGTGAATCAGCCAACTATGGCTACACCTTC.

This chain links TRBV6-2 or TRBV6-3 with TRBJ1-5; D is perhaps TRBD1 (5 bases). The CDR3 runs to 15 residues. Germline V lookup: CDR1 MNHEY, CDR2 SVGEGT. V lost 0 bases to trimming and J lost 6 bases, with 12 bases between them. The CDR3 DNA reads TGTGCCAGCAGTTACTCACCAGGGTTCGGTCAGCCCCAGCATTTT. It specifies CASSYSPGFGQPQHF.

The rearrangement joins TRBV6-5 to TRBJ1-2; 8 bases fit TRBD1. This CDR3 contains 15 residues. The germline V gene has CDR1 MNHEY and CDR2 SVGAGI. J gave up 4 bases and V 2 bases, and 6 bases lay outside the gene matches. The CDR3 DNA reads TGTGCCAGCAGTTACCTGGCAGGGGGCGCCTATGGCTACACCTTC. The encoded protein is CASSYLAGGAYGYTF.

This clonotype has a count of ten or more. V is TRBV27 and J is TRBJ2-5; D ambiguous. V was pared by 3 bases and J by 3 bases, with 2 bases between. CDR3 length equals 11 residues. Per the germline V gene, CDR1 is MNHEY and CDR2 is SMNVEV (reference sequence). DNA of the CDR3: TGTGCCAGCAGTTTTAAAGAGACCCAGTACTTC. Its translation: CASSFKETQYF.

This clonotype has more than one count but fewer than ten. The V and J genes are TRBV3-1 and TRBJ2-3; 11 bases fit TRBD1. The V gene's germline CDR1 is LGHDT and CDR2 YNNKEL (reference sequence). V shed 5 bases and J 6 bases; nucleotides not matched to a gene: 10. The CDR3 consists of 16 residues. CDR3 amino acids: CASSTHRTGGLDTQYF. Here the CDR3 DNA reads TGTGCCAGCAGCACACACCGGACAGGGGGCTTGGATACGCAGTATTTT.

This clonotype was recorded a few times. The chain is built from TRBV10-3 and TRBJ2-3; the match to TRBD2 covers 9 bases. This CDR3 spans 16 amino acids. CDR1 and CDR2 from the germline V gene are ENHRY and SYGVKD. V lost 2 bases and J lost 4; bases outside the gene matches: 7. CDR3 loop: CAISEGGLAGPDTQYF. The CDR3 coding sequence is TGTGCCATCAGTGAGGGGGGGCTAGCGGGACCAGATACGCAGTATTTT.

Here the CDR3 reads CASSPLAGGLGEQFF. CDR3 coding DNA: TGTGCCAGCAGCCCACTAGCGGGGGGATTGGGTGAGCAGTTCTTC. This chain joins TRBV12-3 or TRBV12-4 and TRBJ2-1; 12 bases align to TRBD2. The CDR3 runs 15 residues. Trimming removed 6 bases from V and 9 bases from J; junction bases left unmatched: 9.

In its sample, this clonotype was seen a few times. The chain has TRBV6-1 and TRBJ1-6; no firm D call. This CDR3 comprises 14 residues. From germline, CDR1 is MNHNS and CDR2 SASEGT. The V gene lost 9 bases and the J gene lost 3 bases, with 12 bases spanning the gap. The CDR3 sequence is CASGPTNYNSPLHF. CDR3 coding DNA: TGTGCCAGTGGACCGACCAACTATAATTCACCCCTCCACTTT.

V and J are TRBV20-1 and TRBJ1-5; 12 bases are shared with TRBD1. The CDR3 totals 15 residues. Germline lookup yields CDR1 DFQATT and CDR2 SNEGSKA (reference sequence). With 3 bases clipped from V and 4 bases from J, the junction kept 4 bases outside the gene matches. Here the CDR3 reads CSARGTGGGNQPQHF. The CDR3 DNA follows: TGCAGTGCTAGGGGGACAGGGGGCGGAAATCAGCCCCAGCATTTT.

This clonotype was counted a few times. This chain joins TRBV12-3 or TRBV12-4 and TRBJ2-5; D not certain. The CDR3 is made up of 11 amino acids. With 4 bases removed from V and 9 bases from J, the gap between germline ends came to 9 bases. The CDR3 DNA reads TGTGCCAGCAGTTCACGCTTCGCCCAGTACTTC. Protein product: CASSSRFAQYF.

The gene calls are TRBV4-3 and TRBJ2-3, with D hard to call. The CDR3 runs 16 residues. Germline V gene lookup returns CDR1 LGHNA and CDR2 YSLEER. Trimming stripped 0 bases from V and 6 bases from J, with 16 bases between. CDR3 in DNA: TGCGCCAGCAGCCAAGATCAAACTATCCTAGGGGATACGCAGTATTTT. Translation: CASSQDQTILGDTQYF.

This clonotype was counted at least ten times. The chain combines TRBV12-3 or TRBV12-4 with TRBJ1-4, with no clear D. Trimming removed 6 bases at V and 8 bases at J, with 10 bases between. The CDR3 contains 12 residues. CDR3 coding DNA: TGTGCCAGCAGAAAGACCGTGGAAAAACTGTTTTTT. Translating gives CASRKTVEKLFF.

This clonotype was counted a few times. The chain recombines TRBV12-3 or TRBV12-4 with TRBJ2-2, with D possibly being TRBD1 or TRBD2 (5 bases each). V lost 6 bases and J lost 2, with 19 bases in between. CDR3 length: 17 amino acids. Here the CDR3 DNA reads TGTGCCAGCAGCTTATCAGGGCTGGACTCTAACACCGGGGAGCTGTTTTTT. Protein product: CASSLSGLDSNTGELFF.

V gene TRBV10-3 combines with J gene TRBJ2-2; the D is unclear. This CDR3 has 16 residues. Germline V lookup: CDR1 ENHRY, CDR2 SYGVKD. V was shortened by 4 bases and J by 0 bases, with 12 bases between the two germline ends. DNA of the CDR3: TGTGCCATCAGTGCGGTCAAGGTGTCGAACACCGGGGAGCTGTTTTTT. Residues: CAISAVKVSNTGELFF.

The chain carries TRBV14 and TRBJ2-7; 10 bases line up with TRBD2. CDR1 and CDR2 from the germline V gene are SGHDN and FVKESK. V shed 3 bases, J shed 4 bases, and the junction held 9 bases outside the gene matches. The CDR3 extends over 16 amino acids. The CDR3 loop reads CASSHLEAGGPYEQYF. The CDR3, as DNA: TGTGCCAGCAGCCACCTCGAAGCGGGAGGGCCGTACGAGCAGTACTTC.

This clonotype appeared a few times. This sequence joins TRBV2 and TRBJ2-5, with D perhaps matching TRBD2 (6 bases). Trimming removed 4 bases from V and 4 bases from J, with 10 bases in between. The germline gives CDR1 SNHLY, CDR2 FYNNEI. This CDR3 contains 13 residues. The CDR3 DNA is TGTGCCAGCAGTGGACTAGGAGGAGAGACCCAGTACTTC. Its translation: CASSGLGGETQYF.

This clonotype was seen only a few times. The rearrangement uses TRBV7-8 and TRBJ2-5, with D uncertain. CDR1 and CDR2 (germline): SGHVS, FQNEAQ. This CDR3 spans 15 amino acids. Trimming removed 6 bases from V and 5 bases from J, with 19 bases in between. The chain's CDR3 is CASSWITRVGETQYF. The CDR3 region has the DNA TGTGCCAGCAGTTGGATTACCCGAGTTGGGGAGACCCAGTACTTC.

This clonotype was recorded a few times. The chain employs TRBV15 and TRBJ2-3; D is perhaps TRBD2 (6 bases). The V end was cut by 0 bases, the J end by 1 base, with 11 bases between. CDR1 and CDR2 (germline): LNHNV, YYDKDF (reference sequence). The length of the CDR3 is 16 residues. The CDR3 nucleotides read TGTGCCACCAGCAGAGATCGGAGGGGAGGCACAGATACGCAGTATTTT. It is translated as CATSRDRRGGTDTQYF. Full variable domain (missing parts from reference TRBV15 and TRBJ2-3): DAMVIQNPRYQVTQFGKPVTLSCSQTLNHNVMYWYQQKSSQAPKLLFHYYDKDFNNEADTPDNFQSRRPNTSFCFLDIRSPGLGDTAMYLCATSRDRRGGTDTQYFGPGTRLTVL.

The V and J genes are TRBV6-5 and TRBJ2-7; TRBD1 or TRBD2 may be the D gene (5 bases each). Germline V gives CDR1 MNHEY, CDR2 SVGAGI. The CDR3 spans 14 residues. With 0 bases removed from V and 6 bases from J, the gap between germline ends came to 12 bases. CDR3 in amino acids: CASSYSGRVVEQYF. CDR3 sequence (DNA): TGTGCCAGCAGTTACTCGGGACGGGTGGTCGAGCAGTACTTC.

V usage is TRBV6-1 and J usage is TRBJ2-7; 10 bases are a match to TRBD1. This CDR3 has 15 residues. Trimming removed 1 base from V and 6 bases from J; junction bases left unmatched: 6. CDR1 is MNHNS, CDR2 SASEGT, per germline. The chain's CDR3 is CASSEGGQGTGEQYF. CDR3 bases: TGTGCCAGCAGTGAAGGGGGACAGGGGACGGGCGAGCAGTACTTC.

This clonotype was counted only a few times. The rearrangement uses TRBV5-1 and TRBJ2-3; the D is unclear. This CDR3 has 17 amino acids. V lost 0 bases to trimming and J lost 0 bases, with 14 bases between them. Germline CDR1 SGHRS, CDR2 YFSETQ. The chain's CDR3 is CASSLARSIPSTDTQYF. CDR3 coding DNA: TGCGCCAGCAGCTTGGCCCGTTCTATACCTAGCACAGATACGCAGTATTTT.

This sequence joins TRBV12-3 or TRBV12-4 and TRBJ2-4, with D tentatively TRBD1 or TRBD2 (7 bases each). V was cut by 6 bases and J by 3 bases, with 15 bases left in between. The CDR3 has 15 residues. The CDR3 sequence: CASSRARGGKNIQYF. The CDR3 nucleotides read TGTGCCAGCAGCCGGGCCAGGGGGGGCAAAAACATTCAGTACTTC.

CDR3 sequence reads: CASSLYLSGGMASGELFF. In nucleotides, the CDR3 is TGTGCCAGCAGTTTATACCTTTCGGGAGGGATGGCGTCCGGGGAGCTGTTTTTT. The gene calls are TRBV27 and TRBJ2-2, with 8 bases aligning to TRBD2. Germline CDR1 MNHEY, CDR2 SMNVEV (reference sequence). V lost 1 base to trimming and J lost 6 bases; unmatched junction nucleotides: 13. This CDR3 has 18 residues.

This clonotype was found many times. The rearrangement links TRBV12-3 or TRBV12-4 to TRBJ1-1; 7 nucleotides line up with TRBD1. After removal of 5 bases from V and 1 base from J, the junction contained 1 base not matched to a gene. The CDR3 spans 13 residues. The CDR3 protein is CASSRQGNTEAFF. CDR3 DNA sequence: TGTGCCAGCAGTCGACAGGGGAACACTGAAGCTTTCTTT.

Only a few counts were recorded for this clonotype. The V gene is TRBV6-2 or TRBV6-3, the J gene TRBJ2-7; D assignment may be TRBD1 or TRBD2 (5 bases each). Trimming removed 4 bases from V and 0 bases from J, with 10 bases in between. Per germline, CDR1 MNHEY and CDR2 SVGEGT. The CDR3 is made up of 14 amino acids. The CDR3 loop reads CASSFRGTSYEQYF. As DNA, the CDR3 is TGTGCCAGCAGTTTCCGTGGGACCTCCTACGAGCAGTACTTC.

Details on this clonotype: One base away lies a much larger clone, so this may be a sequencing read error. The rearrangement joins TRBV12-3 or TRBV12-4 to TRBJ2-7, with D maybe TRBD1 (6 bases). The CDR3 loop spans 14 amino acids. CDR3 sequence (DNA): TGTGCCAGCGCCTCGATAGGACAGCCTTTAGAGCGGTACTTC. It codes for CASASIGQPLERYF.

Only a few counts were recorded for this clonotype. V is TRBV20-1 and J is TRBJ2-1; 9 positions agree with TRBD1. V shed 3 bases and J 7 bases; nucleotides not matched to a gene: 13. CDR1 DFQATT and CDR2 SNEGSKA come from the germline V gene (reference sequence). CDR3 size: 16 residues. The CDR3 loop is CSASLQGAMSHNEQFF. The CDR3, as DNA: TGCAGTGCTAGTTTACAGGGGGCTATGTCCCATAATGAGCAGTTCTTC.

The V and J genes are TRBV10-3 and TRBJ1-4; D is unclear. The V and J ends lost 0 bases and 0 bases respectively, with 14 bases between them. The CDR3 runs to 18 residues. CDR1 ENHRY and CDR2 SYGVKD come from the germline V gene. CDR3 amino acids: CAISESPADTSTNEKLFF. CDR3 DNA sequence: TGTGCCATCAGTGAGTCGCCGGCAGATACCTCAACTAATGAAAAACTGTTTTTT.